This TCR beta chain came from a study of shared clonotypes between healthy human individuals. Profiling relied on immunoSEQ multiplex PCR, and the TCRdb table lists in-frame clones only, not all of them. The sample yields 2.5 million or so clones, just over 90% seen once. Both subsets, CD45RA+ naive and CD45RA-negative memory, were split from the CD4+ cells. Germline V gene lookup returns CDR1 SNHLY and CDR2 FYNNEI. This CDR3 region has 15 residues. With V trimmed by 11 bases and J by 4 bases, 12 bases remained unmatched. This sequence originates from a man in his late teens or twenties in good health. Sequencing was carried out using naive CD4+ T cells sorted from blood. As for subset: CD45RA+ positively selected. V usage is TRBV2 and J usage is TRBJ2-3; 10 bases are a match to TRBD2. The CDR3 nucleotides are TGTGCCGGGGGATTACTAGCGGGGTCCGCAGATACGCAGTATTTT. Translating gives CAGGLLAGSADTQYF.